In this sample, the clone carrying this T cell receptor beta chain turned up a few times. Germline loops: CDR1 LGHDT, CDR2 YNNKEL (reference sequence). The CDR3 has 16 residues. V lost 5 bases and J lost 4, with 20 bases in between. The data are from a study of blood T cell repertoires in COVID-19. Study-level information: Some COVID-19 samples were acute and others convalescent; all came from the United States, Italy and Spain. From T cells, B-cell-depleted T cells, or PBMCs came the material, which was cDNA or gDNA.

Original handling: Amplification with reference gene primers provided the estimates of nucleated cell counts. Data came from immunoSEQ multiplex PCR; TCRdb stores just in-frame clones and leaves some out. Clone size and the V and J calls come from that table; the DNA yielded D and trimming. Of about 220,000 clones listed, 86% are singletons. Recruits, aged about 18 to 90 years, lived in 24 US areas. The chain links TRBV3-1 (or the pseudogene TRBV3-2) to TRBJ1-2; TRBD1 is a possible D gene (6 bases). The TCR was taken from a woman in her forties with acute COVID-19. Sequencing was carried out using PBMCs or T cells enriched from blood (not recorded which). The CDR3 nucleotides are TGTGCCAGCAGCGCGGGGAGGAAGGGAGGGGGCTATGGCTACACCTTC. The encoded protein is CASSAGRKGGGYGYTF.